This T cell receptor (beta chain) derives from a study of PD-1 blockade in mismatch repair-deficient tumors. The overall study: Patients had more than ten mismatch repair-deficient cancer types, all previously treated and progressing.

General study findings and limits: Rapid post-treatment expansion, then contraction, generally preceding radiologic response, marked tumor-resident clones.

A word on this clone: Antigen specificity is unknown.

PCR or immunohistochemistry showed mismatch repair deficiency in every enrolled patient. TCR sequencing covered a few patients who responded to pembrolizumab. TCRdb's table, derived via immunoSEQ multiplex PCR, lists solely in-frame clones and lacks some. This table has about 120,000 clones, approximately 90% appearing once. Per the germline V gene, CDR1 is SGHRS and CDR2 is YFSETQ. V lost 5 bases and J lost 2; bases outside the gene matches: 6. This CDR3 spans 14 amino acids. The TCR was taken from an adult with mismatch repair-deficient cancer. The source material was peripheral blood, sampled 44 weeks after starting pembrolizumab. The rearrangement uses TRBV5-1 and TRBJ2-7; 8 positions match TRBD1. CDR3 loop: CASSLNRGAYEQYF. CDR3 in DNA: TGCGCCAGCAGTCTTAACAGGGGGGCCTACGAGCAGTACTTC.